A selection of T cell receptor beta chains follows, all from one sample in a study of cytomegalovirus exposure and HLA in healthy donors. The protocol was immunoSEQ multiplex PCR, while the TCRdb copy is restricted to in-frame clones and leaves out a portion. The sample lists tens of thousands of clones, less than 80% occurring once. Sequenced sample: PBMCs. Receptor source: a boy younger than 18 in good health and CMV-seropositive. The conserved cysteine and the conserved F or W are not part of the CDR3 here.

J,length,V,CDR3
TRBJ2-3,14,TRBV7-9,ASSSTGQGITDTQY
TRBJ1-5,11,TRBV5-6,ASSSTANQPQH
TRBJ2-7,12,TRBV5-4,ASSLGQGKYEQY
TRBJ1-4,12,TRBV7-9,ASSLQGAREKLF
TRBJ1-1,12,TRBV7-9,ASSLNFPDTEAF
TRBJ2-3,12,TRBV29-1,SVGIRSHTDTQY
TRBJ2-3,14,TRBV5-4,ASSPPPGGPTDTQY
TRBJ1-4,13,TRBV4-3,ASSQSLGRDEKLF
TRBJ1-1,10,TRBV29-1,SASGVNTEAF
TRBJ2-3,9,TRBV7-9,ASTTADTQY
TRBJ2-6,15,TRBV18,ASSPGQGRDGANVLT
TRBJ1-1,12,TRBV7-6,ASSLGGRNTEAF
TRBJ1-5,13,TRBV6-6,ASNVGTGVHQPQH
TRBJ1-1,9,TRBV13,ASQENTEAF
TRBJ1-4,13,TRBV15,ATSRFQGAGEKLF
TRBJ2-2,10,TRBV12-5,ASASRTGELF
TRBJ1-2,10,TRBV12-5,ASGLGRVDYT
TRBJ2-3,17,TRBV4-3,ASSQDQASGRIYTDTQY
TRBJ1-2,13,TRBV27,ASSKTDRGTYGYT
TRBJ1-5,16,TRBV19,ASSPWTGRVASNQPQH
TRBJ2-5,12,TRBV5-1,ASSPGHVQETQY
TRBJ2-3,14,TRBV4-2,ASRKTGGLSTDTQY
TRBJ2-7,13,TRBV10-3,AISLGAVRTYEQY
TRBJ2-7,12,TRBV5-4,ASSHEGQAYEQY
TRBJ2-2,16,TRBV7-2,ASSSPGTGPMNTGELF
TRBJ2-5,10,TRBV7-9,ASSLAGTGPY
TRBJ2-7,13,TRBV6-1,ASSEAVRTAYEQY
TRBJ1-2,11,TRBV2,ASSTVANYGYT
TRBJ2-7,11,TRBV5-6,ASSSRSNYEQY
TRBJ2-4,14,TRBV19,ASSIALTGAKNIQY
TRBJ2-2,13,TRBV6-4,ASSERTGEAGELF
TRBJ2-1,10,TRBV7-6,ASSLNNNEQF
TRBJ1-1,12,TRBV4-2,ASSQDLEAGGAF
.,12,TRBV2,ASTISITSYEQY
TRBJ1-6,12,TRBV6-5,ASSGTEINSPLH
TRBJ2-5,11,TRBV30,AWSVMGGETQY